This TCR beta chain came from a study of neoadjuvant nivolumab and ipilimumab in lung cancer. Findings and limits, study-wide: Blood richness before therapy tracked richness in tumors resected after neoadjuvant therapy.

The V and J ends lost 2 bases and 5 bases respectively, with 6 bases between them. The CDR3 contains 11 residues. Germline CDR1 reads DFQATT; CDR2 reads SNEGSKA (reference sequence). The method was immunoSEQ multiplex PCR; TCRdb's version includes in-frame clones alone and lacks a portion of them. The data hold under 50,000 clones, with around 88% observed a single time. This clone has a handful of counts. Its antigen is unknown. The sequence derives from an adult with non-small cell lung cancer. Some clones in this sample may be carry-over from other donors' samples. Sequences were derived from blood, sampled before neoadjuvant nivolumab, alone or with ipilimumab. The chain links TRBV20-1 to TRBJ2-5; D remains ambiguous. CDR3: CSARPDETQYF. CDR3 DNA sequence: TGCAGTGCTAGACCCGATGAGACCCAGTACTTC.